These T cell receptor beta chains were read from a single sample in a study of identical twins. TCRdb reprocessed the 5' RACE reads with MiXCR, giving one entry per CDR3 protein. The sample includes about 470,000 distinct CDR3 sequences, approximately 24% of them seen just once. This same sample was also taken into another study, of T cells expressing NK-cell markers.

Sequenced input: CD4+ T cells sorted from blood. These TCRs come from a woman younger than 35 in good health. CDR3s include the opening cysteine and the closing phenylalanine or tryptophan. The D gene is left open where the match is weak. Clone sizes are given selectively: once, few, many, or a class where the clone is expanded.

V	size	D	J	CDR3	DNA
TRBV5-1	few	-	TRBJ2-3	CASSLETTDTQYF	TGCGCCAGCAGCTTGGAGACCACAGATACGCAGTATTTT
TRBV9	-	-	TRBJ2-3	CASRSGGADTQYF	TGTGCCAGCAGGTCAGGGGGGGCCGATACGCAGTATTTT
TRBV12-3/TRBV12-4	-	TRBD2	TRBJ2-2	CASSLTSGFTGELFF	TGTGCCAGCAGTTTGACTAGCGGATTCACCGGGGAGCTGTTTTTT
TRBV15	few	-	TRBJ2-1	CATSRDARGPYNEQFF	TGTGCCACCAGCAGAGATGCGCGGGGCCCCTACAATGAGCAGTTCTTC
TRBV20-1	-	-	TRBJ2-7	CSARGAKDEQYF	TGCAGTGCTAGGGGGGCAAAGGACGAGCAGTACTTC
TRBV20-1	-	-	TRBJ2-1	CSAPDRGYNEQFF	TGCAGTGCTCCGGACAGAGGCTACAATGAGCAGTTCTTC
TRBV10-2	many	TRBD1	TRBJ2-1	CATIDRVGYNEQFF	TGCGCCACCATTGACAGGGTGGGATACAATGAGCAGTTCTTC
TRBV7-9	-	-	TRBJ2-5	CASSFIGETQYF	TGTGCCAGCAGCTTTATAGGAGAGACCCAGTACTTC
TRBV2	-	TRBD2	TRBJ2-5	CASRETSGQETQYF	TGTGCCAGCAGGGAGACTAGCGGACAAGAGACCCAGTACTTC
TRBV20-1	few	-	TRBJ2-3	CSADSRQEYF	TGCAGTGCTGATAGCAGGCAGGAGTATTTT
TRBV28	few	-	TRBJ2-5	CASSLIEQETQYF	TGTGCCAGCAGTTTAATCGAGCAAGAGACCCAGTACTTC
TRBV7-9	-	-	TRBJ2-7	CASRRDGPYEQYF	TGTGCCAGCAGGCGGGACGGACCCTACGAGCAGTACTTC
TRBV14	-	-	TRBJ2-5	CASSQDLSLDLRETQYF	TGTGCCAGCAGCCAAGATTTGAGCTTGGACCTCCGTGAGACCCAGTACTTC
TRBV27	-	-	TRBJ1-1	CASTRWGNTEAFF	TGTGCCAGCACCAGGTGGGGGAACACTGAAGCTTTCTTT
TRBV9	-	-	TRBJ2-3	CASTRRGGTDTQYF	TGTGCCAGCACCAGGAGGGGTGGCACAGATACGCAGTATTTT
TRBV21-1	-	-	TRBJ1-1	CASSGRQNDTEAFF	TGTGCCAGCAGCGGACGGCAGAACGACACTGAAGCTTTCTTT
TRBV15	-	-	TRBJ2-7	CATSSDRTYEQYF	TGTGCCACCAGCAGTGACCGAACCTACGAGCAGTACTTC
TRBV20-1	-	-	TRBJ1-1	CSARDSRPSKFF	TGCAGTGCTAGAGATTCGAGACCCAGTAAATTCTTT
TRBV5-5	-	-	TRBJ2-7	CASSLAPRSSYEQYF	TGTGCCAGCAGCTTGGCCCCGAGGAGCTCCTACGAGCAGTACTTC
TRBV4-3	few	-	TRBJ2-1	CASSRGGSVNEQFF	TGCGCCAGCAGCCGAGGAGGGTCGGTCAATGAGCAGTTCTTC
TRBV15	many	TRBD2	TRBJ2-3	CATKGTREHTDTQYF	TGTGCCACCAAGGGGACTAGAGAACACACAGATACGCAGTATTTT
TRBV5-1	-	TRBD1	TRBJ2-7	CASSLGTGFDEQYF	TGCGCCAGCAGCTTGGGGACAGGGTTCGACGAGCAGTACTTC
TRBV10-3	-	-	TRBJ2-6	CAIKQGGNSGANVLTF	TGTGCCATCAAACAGGGGGGGAACTCTGGGGCCAACGTCCTGACTTTC
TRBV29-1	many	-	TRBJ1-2	CSLNRDGGGYTF	TGCAGCTTAAACCGGGACGGTGGCGGCTACACCTTC
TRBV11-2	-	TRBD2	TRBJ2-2	CASSAGLAGSRGTGELFF	TGTGCCAGCAGCGCGGGACTAGCGGGATCCCGTGGCACCGGGGAGCTGTTTTTT
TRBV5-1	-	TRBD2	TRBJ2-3	CASSPLSAGGPGDTQYF	TGCGCCAGCAGCCCTCTATCGGCGGGGGGGCCCGGAGATACGCAGTATTTT